Each of the 10 T cell receptor beta chains below was sequenced from the same sample in a study of T cells in Graves' hyperthyroidism and ophthalmopathy. TCR beta CDR3 region amplification was performed from RNA transcripts. First-round RT-PCR targeting the TCR CDR3 was performed with the HTBI primer set. A single record per CDR3 protein comes from TCRdb applying MiXCR to the multiplex PCR reads. The table records about 620,000 distinct CDR3 sequences, 16% of them present only once. The sequenced material came from blood. The receptors come from a woman in her 30s with Graves' hyperthyroidism.

V and J are TRBV20-1 and TRBJ1-4; D remains ambiguous. The CDR3 runs to 15 residues. V was shortened by 4 bases and J by 3 bases, with 15 bases between the two germline ends. The germline gives CDR1 DFQATT, CDR2 SNEGSKA (reference sequence). This CDR3 reads CSAKSIVRSNEKLFF. The CDR3 DNA is TGCAGTGCTAAATCGATCGTACGCTCTAATGAAAAACTGTTTTTT.

This clonotype was recorded many times. V is TRBV6-1 and J is TRBJ1-5, with D maybe TRBD1 (5 bases). This CDR3 has 12 amino acids. V gave up 4 bases and J gave up 7 bases, with 8 bases separating them. The germline gives CDR1 MNHNS, CDR2 SASEGT. This CDR3 is CASSGQGQPQHF. DNA of the CDR3: TGTGCCAGCAGTGGCCAGGGACAGCCCCAGCATTTT.

There are many counts of this clonotype. The chain carries TRBV20-1 and TRBJ2-7; tentative D call: TRBD2 (6 bases). From germline, CDR1 is DFQATT and CDR2 SNEGSKA (reference sequence). V was shortened by 6 bases and J by 3 bases, with 15 bases between the two germline ends. This CDR3 is built from 13 residues. The CDR3 region has the DNA TGCAGTGCCTCCCGGGACTCCCACTACGAGCAGTACTTC. Protein: CSASRDSHYEQYF.

This clonotype was observed many times. The chain links TRBV6-1 to TRBJ2-7; 9 positions match TRBD1. The CDR3 length is 13 residues. Germline values: CDR1 MNHNS, CDR2 SASEGT. V lost 6 bases, J lost 2 bases, and 2 bases stayed unmatched. The CDR3 is CASSRDRAYEQYF. CDR3 bases: TGTGCCAGCAGCCGGGACAGGGCCTACGAGCAGTACTTC.

This chain uses TRBV9 with TRBJ1-2, with D possibly matching TRBD1 (6 bases). CDR1 and CDR2 from the germline V gene are SGDLS and YYNGEE. Trimming took off 4 bases at V and 8 bases at J, with 15 bases between the two ends. The CDR3 length is 13 residues. This CDR3 is CASSHSGGWGYTF. CDR3 coding DNA: TGTGCCAGCAGCCACTCGGGGGGCTGGGGCTACACCTTC.

This clonotype occurred many times. The chain joins TRBV5-6 to TRBJ1-1, with D possibly TRBD1 on 5 matching bases. Trimming stripped 3 bases from V and 8 bases from J, with 11 bases between. Germline-derived CDR1 and CDR2 are SGHDT and YYEEEE. This CDR3 is built from 12 residues. The CDR3 nucleotides read TGTGCCAGCAGCTCCTTGGGGCCCGAAGCTTTCTTT. Residues: CASSSLGPEAFF.

This chain connects TRBV28 to TRBJ2-7; 7 bases align to TRBD1. J was trimmed by 0 bases and V by 4 bases; bases with no gene match: 9. Germline values: CDR1 MDHEN, CDR2 SYDVKM. CDR3 length equals 16 residues. CDR3 amino acids: CASSSPQTGSSYEQYF. CDR3 in DNA: TGTGCCAGCAGTTCCCCACAGACAGGGAGCTCCTACGAGCAGTACTTC.

The V gene is TRBV5-1, the J gene TRBJ2-7; the D gene is possibly TRBD1 (6 bases). V lost 7 bases to trimming and J lost 3 bases, with 20 bases between them. Germline lookup yields CDR1 SGHRS and CDR2 YFSETQ. The CDR3 has 15 residues. CDR3 DNA sequence: TGCGCCAGCCAGGAGAGCCCCGGGACATACTACGAGCAGTACTTC. It encodes CASQESPGTYYEQYF.

Concerning this clonotype itself: The CDR3 end shows no conserved phenylalanine or tryptophan, and so a read error is likely. This chain connects TRBV12-3 or TRBV12-4 to TRBJ2-4, with 9 bases lining up with TRBD1. Trimming removed 7 bases from V and 2 bases from J; junction bases left unmatched: 9. The CDR3 spans 16 residues. The CDR3 loop is CASTPGQGISKNIQYL. In DNA, the CDR3 is TGTGCCAGCACCCCGGGACAGGGCATTTCCAAAAACATTCAGTACCTC.

At least ten counts were recorded for this clonotype. The gene calls are TRBV3-1 and TRBJ1-1, with D maybe TRBD1 (5 bases). This CDR3 has 13 residues. The germline V gene has CDR1 LGHDT and CDR2 YNNKEL (reference sequence). V gave up 0 bases and J gave up 7 bases, with 9 bases separating them. The CDR3 DNA reads as TGTGCCAGCAGCCAAGACGCGGGGCTTGAAGCTTTCTTT. Its translation is CASSQDAGLEAFF.